These 18 T cell receptor beta chains were all obtained from the same sample, sequenced in a study of Graves' ophthalmopathy and Graves' hyperthyroidism (dated by TCRdb to between 2017 and 2018). Sequenced using an Illumina HiSeq 2000. TCR beta CDR3 regions were amplified from RNA transcripts for repertoire sequencing. The first round of RT-PCR was done with HTBI primers and the Qiagen OneStep RT-PCR kit, and was followed by a second round of multiplex PCR, then size selection and purification. The public reads were quality trimmed at Q25 with fastp and then assembled into clones with MiXCR by TCRdb, keeping productive beta chains. Identical CDR3 proteins give one entry, which carries the most common genes and DNA. Across this sample there are approximately 540,000 distinct CDR3 sequences, with roughly 40% seen only once. Approximately 4.1% of the sample is in the top ten clones. Material for sequencing was peripheral blood or thyroid tissue (not recorded which). These receptor sequences come from an adult man with Graves' hyperthyroidism.

This clonotype was counted many times. The chain links TRBV25-1 to TRBJ2-2; 8 positions agree with TRBD1. Unmatched junction bases numbered 2, after V lost 4 bases and J lost 1 base. The CDR3 is 15 residues long. Germline V gives CDR1 MGHDK, CDR2 SYGVNS. CDR3 coding DNA: TGTGCCAGCAGTGGAACAGGGGGGAACACCGGGGAGCTGTTTTTT. Translated: CASSGTGGNTGELFF.

This clonotype was recorded at least ten times. The chain is built from TRBV10-3 and TRBJ1-1; D unclear. The CDR3 length is 13 residues. Trimming cost V 4 bases and J 1 base, with 7 bases left between them. Per the germline V gene, CDR1 is ENHRY and CDR2 is SYGVKD. The CDR3 loop reads CAISGKGNTEAFF. CDR3 sequence (DNA): TGTGCCATCAGTGGGAAAGGGAACACTGAAGCTTTCTTT.

The chain is built from TRBV7-9 and TRBJ2-5, with 10 nucleotides matching TRBD2. The J segment lost 5 bases and the V segment lost 5 bases, leaving 5 bases of the junction unmatched. Germline CDR1 and CDR2: SEHNR and FQNEAQ (reference sequence). The CDR3 loop spans 14 amino acids. CDR3 bases: TGTGCCAGCAGCCCCCTAGCGGGAGACGAGACCCAGTACTTC. Translated, it gives CASSPLAGDETQYF.

The chain joins TRBV7-9 to TRBJ1-6; 11 bases map to TRBD1. Trimming cost V 1 base and J 17 bases; bases outside gene matches: 4. The CDR3 covers 13 residues. The germline gives CDR1 SEHNR, CDR2 FQNEAQ (reference sequence). The CDR3 sequence: CASSLDPGQGVHF. The CDR3 nucleotides are TGTGCCAGCAGCTTAGACCCGGGACAGGGGGTCCACTTT. The variable domain in full, completed from reference TRBV7-9 and TRBJ1-6, reads DTGVSQNPRHKITKRGQNVTFRCDPISEHNRLYWYRQTLGQGPEFLTYFQNEAQLEKSRLLSDRFSAERPKGSFSTLEIQRTEQGDSAMYLCASSLDPGQGVHFGNGTRLTVT.

This clonotype was seen ten or more times. The chain is built from TRBV2 and TRBJ1-2, with a possible D match to TRBD1 (5 bases). The length of the CDR3 is 13 residues. Trimming pared 5 bases from V and 6 bases from J, leaving 13 bases between. CDR1 SNHLY and CDR2 FYNNEI come from the germline V gene. The CDR3 sequence is CASSSGRNDGYTF. The CDR3 DNA is TGTGCCAGCAGTTCAGGGCGGAACGATGGCTACACCTTC.

This chain uses TRBV24-1 with TRBJ1-2; 7 nucleotides match TRBD1. The germline V gene encodes CDR1 KGHDR and CDR2 SFDVKD. Trimming at V came to 4 bases and at J to 3 bases, leaving 4 bases not matched to a gene. The length of the CDR3 is 14 residues. The CDR3 DNA reads as TGTGCCACCAGTGAGGGCAGGGGGGACTATGGCTACACCTTC. Its translation is CATSEGRGDYGYTF.

The CDR3 spells CASREDRGDYEQYF. CDR3 DNA: TGTGCCAGCAGGGAGGACAGGGGGGACTACGAGCAGTACTTC. The rearrangement joins TRBV7-9 to TRBJ2-7; 10 nucleotides match TRBD1. J lost 3 bases, V lost 6 bases, and 5 bases had no gene match. CDR1 SEHNR and CDR2 FQNEAQ come from the germline V gene (reference sequence). The CDR3 sequence is 14 residues long.

This clonotype has ten or more counts. V gene TRBV25-1 combines with J gene TRBJ1-1, with D perhaps TRBD1 (6 bases). V gave up 3 bases and J gave up 4 bases, with 12 bases separating them. This CDR3 comprises 14 residues. The germline CDR1 and CDR2 sequences are MGHDK and SYGVNS. This CDR3 reads CASSDQGPSTEAFF. For the CDR3, the DNA is TGTGCCAGCAGTGACCAGGGGCCCTCCACTGAAGCTTTCTTT.

V is TRBV13 and J is TRBJ1-1; tentative D call: TRBD1 (6 bases). Germline loops: CDR1 PRHDT, CDR2 FYEKMQ (reference sequence). CDR3 length: 17 residues. Trimming took 6 bases from V and 0 from J, leaving 20 bases between them. CDR3 in amino acids: CASSSSRGGLMNTEAFF. The DNA for the CDR3 is TGTGCCAGCAGTTCATCCAGGGGAGGATTAATGAACACTGAAGCTTTCTTT.

This clonotype was counted only a few times. As DNA, the CDR3 is TGTGCCAGCAGCTTAGCGCCAGGGGAGGGTACCTACGAGCAGTACTTC. This codes for CASSLAPGEGTYEQYF. The genes are TRBV7-8 and TRBJ2-7, with D possibly matching TRBD2 (7 bases). V was clipped by 0 bases and J by 2 bases, with 14 bases between them. Germline V lookup: CDR1 SGHVS, CDR2 FQNEAQ. The CDR3 is 16 amino acids. Combining the CDR3 with reference TRBV7-8 and TRBJ2-7 gives the whole variable domain GAGVSQSPRYKVAKRGQDVALRCDPISGHVSLFWYQQALGQGPEFLTYFQNEAQLDKSGLPSDRFFAERPEGSVSTLKIQRTQQEDSAVYLCASSLAPGEGTYEQYFGPGTRLTVT.

Notes on this clonotype: Given a much more abundant clone one base away, this may be a read error. This chain links TRBV9 with TRBJ2-2; maybe TRBD2 (5 bases). Per the germline V gene, CDR1 is SGDLS and CDR2 is YYNGEE. This CDR3 region has 13 residues. As DNA, the CDR3 is TGTGCCAGCAGTTTCGGTCCCCCCGGGGAGCTGTCTTTT. This codes for CASSFGPPGELSF.

This clonotype showed up many times. The rearrangement uses TRBV9 and TRBJ2-2; no reliable D call. Trimming left V 1 base short and J 3 bases short, with 7 bases between. From germline, CDR1 is SGDLS and CDR2 YYNGEE. The CDR3 is 14 amino acids. The CDR3 here is CASSVRVDTGELFF. Here the CDR3 DNA reads TGTGCCAGCAGCGTAAGGGTTGACACCGGGGAGCTGTTTTTT.

The J gene is TRBJ2-7, the V gene TRBV29-1, with TRBD2 as a possible D gene (6 bases). This CDR3 has 16 amino acids. Trimming left V 3 bases short and J 3 bases short, with 21 bases between. Per the germline V gene, CDR1 is SQVTM and CDR2 is ANQGSEA. CDR3 DNA sequence: TGCAGCGTTGAGGAGATGACCCGGGACTTAAACTACGAGCAGTACTTC. Translating gives CSVEEMTRDLNYEQYF.

This chain joins TRBV29-1 and TRBJ2-7; perhaps TRBD1 as D (6 bases). V dropped 6 bases and J dropped 8 bases, with 14 bases sitting between them. CDR1 is SQVTM and CDR2 is ANQGSEA in the germline V gene. The CDR3 runs 11 residues. The CDR3: CSVNRETKQYF. Written as DNA, the CDR3 is TGCAGCGTGAACAGGGAGACGAAGCAGTACTTC.

The chain combines TRBV12-3 or TRBV12-4 with TRBJ1-6; D is unresolved. V was pared by 2 bases and J by 13 bases, with 0 bases between. This CDR3 spans 9 amino acids. The CDR3 protein is CASSLPLHF. CDR3 nucleotide sequence: TGTGCCAGCAGTTTACCCCTCCACTTT.

This clonotype has ten or more counts. The rearrangement links TRBV11-2 to TRBJ2-5, with D unclear. The CDR3 covers 14 residues. Looked up from germline, CDR1 is SGHAT and CDR2 is FQNNGV. Trimming shortened V by 0 bases and J by 2 bases, and 7 bases separated the two germline ends. CDR3 loop: CASSLDPIQETQYF. CDR3 bases: TGTGCCAGCAGCTTAGATCCGATTCAAGAGACCCAGTACTTC.

The CDR3 here is CASSPPGQGMNTEAFF. DNA of the CDR3: TGTGCCAGCAGCCCCCCGGGACAGGGGATGAACACTGAAGCTTTCTTT. The chain recombines TRBV3-1 with TRBJ1-1; TRBD1 matches at 10 bases. V dropped 4 bases and J dropped 0; count of bases not matched to a gene: 5. The CDR3 has 16 amino acids. Germline V gene lookup returns CDR1 LGHDT and CDR2 YNNKEL (reference sequence).

The chain recombines TRBV7-9 with TRBJ1-2, with 9 bases lining up with TRBD1. Germline V gene data show CDR1 as SEHNR and CDR2 as FQNEAQ (reference sequence). The CDR3 is 17 amino acids. The ends lost 6 bases at V and 0 bases at J; junction bases unmatched: 11. The CDR3 DNA reads TGTGCCAGCAGTGAAGCTGTGACAGGGGGATCTAACTATGGCTACACCTTC. Translating it yields CASSEAVTGGSNYGYTF.